This T cell receptor (beta chain) originates from a study of shared clonotypes between healthy human individuals. The V and J ends lost 5 bases and 5 bases respectively, with 13 bases between them. Germline CDR1 is SGHNT and CDR2 is YENEEA. The CDR3 is made up of 14 amino acids. In the CD4+ fraction, cells were divided into CD45RA+ naive and CD45RA-negative memory subsets. TCRdb keeps only in-frame clones here, not all; method: immunoSEQ multiplex PCR. This table has about 660,000 clones, approximately 79% appearing once. The sample consisted of memory CD4+ T cells sorted from blood. Subset noted: CD45RA-negative fraction. The chain combines TRBV11-3 with TRBJ2-1; a weak D match, TRBD2 (5 bases). This TCR was recovered from a young woman in good health. The CDR3 loop is CASSNGLRNNEQFF. The CDR3 DNA follows: TGTGCCAGCAGCAACGGACTCCGAAACAATGAGCAGTTCTTC.